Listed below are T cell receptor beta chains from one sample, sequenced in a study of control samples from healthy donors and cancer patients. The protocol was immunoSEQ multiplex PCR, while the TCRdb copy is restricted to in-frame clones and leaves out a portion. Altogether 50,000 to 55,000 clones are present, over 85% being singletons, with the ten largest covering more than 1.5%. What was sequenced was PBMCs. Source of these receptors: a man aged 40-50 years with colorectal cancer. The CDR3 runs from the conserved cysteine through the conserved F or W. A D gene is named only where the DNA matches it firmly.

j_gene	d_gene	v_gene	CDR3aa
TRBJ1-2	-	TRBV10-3	CAIQSNYGYTF
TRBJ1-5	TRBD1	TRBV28	CASSSQRGLNQPQHF
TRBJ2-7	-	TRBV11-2	CASSLVMDRYEQYF
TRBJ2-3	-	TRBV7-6	CASSLGGLSQKAQYF
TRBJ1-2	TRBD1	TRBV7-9	CASSLDRGRYYGYTF
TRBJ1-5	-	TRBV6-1	CASSEEIGLSNQPQHF
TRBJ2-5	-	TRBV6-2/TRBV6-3	CASSYYGVQETQYF
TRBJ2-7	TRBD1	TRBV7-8	CASSWDRADYEQYF
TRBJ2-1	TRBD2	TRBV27	CASSRGKTSGRGNEQFF
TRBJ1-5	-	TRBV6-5	CASSSDGDNQPQHF
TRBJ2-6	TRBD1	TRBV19	CASSTWTGAMSGANVLTF
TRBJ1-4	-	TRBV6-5	CASRPGSLGEKLFF
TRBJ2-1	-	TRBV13	CASSLEGDNEQFF
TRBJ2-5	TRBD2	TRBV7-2	CASSFGRYQETQYF
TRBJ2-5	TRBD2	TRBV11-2	CASSFVLAGGDWTQYF
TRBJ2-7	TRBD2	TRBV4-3	CASSPETSGISYEQYF
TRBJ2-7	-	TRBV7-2	CASSLGFSYEQYF
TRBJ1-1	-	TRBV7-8	CASSLVQKRSNTEAFF
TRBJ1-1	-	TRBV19	CASSSYWASNTEAFF
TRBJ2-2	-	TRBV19	CASSPLSNTGELFF
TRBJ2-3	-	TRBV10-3	CATKTSSDTQYF
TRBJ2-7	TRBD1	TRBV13	CASSDRDRGIPQDEQYF
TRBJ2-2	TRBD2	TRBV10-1	CASSQAGDVGELFF
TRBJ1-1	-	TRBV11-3	CASSSMGHPNTEAFF
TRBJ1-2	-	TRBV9	CARTPGALGYTF